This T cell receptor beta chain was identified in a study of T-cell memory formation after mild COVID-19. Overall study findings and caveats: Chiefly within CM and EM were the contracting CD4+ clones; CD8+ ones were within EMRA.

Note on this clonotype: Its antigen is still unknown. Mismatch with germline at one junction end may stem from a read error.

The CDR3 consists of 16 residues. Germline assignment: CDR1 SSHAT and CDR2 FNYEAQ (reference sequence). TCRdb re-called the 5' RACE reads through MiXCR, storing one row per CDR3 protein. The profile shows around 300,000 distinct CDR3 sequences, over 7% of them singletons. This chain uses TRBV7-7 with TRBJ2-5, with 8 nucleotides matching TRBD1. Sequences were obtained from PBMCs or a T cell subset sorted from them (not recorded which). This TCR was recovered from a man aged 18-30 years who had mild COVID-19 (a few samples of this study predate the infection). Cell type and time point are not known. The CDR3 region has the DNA TGTGCTAGCAGCTTAGCCGCCCAGGGGGCATGGGAGACCCAGTACTTC. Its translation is CASSLAAQGAWETQYF.